One T cell receptor (beta chain) is described in this entry. This entry comes from a study of blood T cell repertoires in COVID-19. TCRdb's table, derived via immunoSEQ multiplex PCR, lists solely in-frame clones and lacks some. The sample has approximately 90,000 clones; about 80% are singletons. This CDR3 region has 17 residues. The ends lost 0 bases at V and 5 bases at J; junction bases unmatched: 7. CDR1 SGHRS and CDR2 YFSETQ come from the germline V gene. The chain has TRBV5-1 and TRBJ2-5, with TRBD2 identical over 13 bases. This TCR was sampled from a woman aged 80 or over with acute or convalescent COVID-19. Sequencing used peripheral blood. CDR3 in DNA: TGCGCCAGCAGCTTGGCAGAACTAGCGGGAGGGGCGGAGACCCAGTACTTC. It is translated as CASSLAELAGGAETQYF.